This T cell receptor (beta chain) was captured in a study of response to subunit inactivated influenza vaccine. Findings and caveats of the study: Authors suggested each seasonal flu vaccination may recruit only limited numbers of new T cells.

As to this clonotype: Its antigen is still unknown.

TCRdb reprocessed the RT-PCR reads with MiXCR, giving one entry per CDR3 protein. Of around 580,000 distinct CDR3 sequences in the sample, 12% were seen once. This CDR3 has 15 amino acids. Germline lookup yields CDR1 KGHSH and CDR2 LQKENI. V dropped 1 base and J dropped 7; count of bases not matched to a gene: 6. This clonotype was obtained from a man aged 50-60 years who received an inactivated influenza vaccine. V and J are TRBV18 and TRBJ2-1, with 8 bases lining up with TRBD2. The sample consisted of PBMCs from blood, taken on the day of vaccination. The CDR3 loop is CASSPRREVGNEQFF. CDR3 bases: TGTGCCAGCTCACCACGGCGGGAGGTAGGGAATGAGCAGTTCTTC.